This paragraph reports one TCR beta chain. Its matching antigen is unknown. The CDR3 sequence is 14 residues long. Looked up from germline, CDR1 is LNHDA and CDR2 is SQIVND (reference sequence). V was shortened by 2 bases and J by 3 bases, with 10 bases between the two germline ends. The data are from a study of monozygotic twins with cystic fibrosis. Study results and limitations: Clonality was generally low (median roughly 0.0095), higher in the most severe patients. Nucleotide-identical clonotype sharing was significantly higher within monozygotic CF twin pairs than between unrelated CF individuals.

Repertoires were generated with immunoSEQ multiplex PCR, while TCRdb's copy carries only in-frame clones and drops some. The table records fewer than 20,000 clones, nearly 98% of them present only once. The source material was blood. J is TRBJ1-2 and V is TRBV19; D gene ambiguous. The sequence was obtained from a woman aged 30 to 39 with cystic fibrosis. The CDR3 nucleotides read TGTGCCAGTAGTATAAGGACGGTACACTATGGCTACACCTTC. This sequence encodes CASSIRTVHYGYTF.